These T cell receptor beta chains were read from a single sample in a study of blood T cells in healthy people across ages. TCRdb fed the 5' RACE reads into MiXCR, producing one record per CDR3 protein. The data contain some 1,000,000 distinct CDR3 sequences, roughly a quarter of them singletons. This sample also belongs to another study, concerning T cells of mothers and their children.

Sequencing was carried out using blood. The receptors here all came from a girl aged 2 to 9 in good health. Both conserved end residues are part of each CDR3. D genes are given only for firm matches.

len,j_gene,d_gene,v_gene,CDR3aa
12,TRBJ1-2,-,TRBV11-2,CASSVEGYGYTF
13,TRBJ2-7,-,TRBV21-1,CASSWTVSYEQYF
13,TRBJ2-3,-,TRBV7-2,CASSLEEGRGQYF
13,TRBJ1-1,-,TRBV3-1,CASSSSRDTEASF
17,TRBJ1-2,-,TRBV12-3/TRBV12-4,CASSAGTPIGSNYGYTF
16,TRBJ2-5,-,TRBV15,CATSREETSARDTQYF
17,TRBJ2-5,TRBD2,TRBV28,CASSFVAGGLDQETQYF
12,TRBJ1-1,-,TRBV5-1,CASTAPPGEAFF
14,-,TRBD1,TRBV19,CASTAGQGYNEQFF
16,TRBJ2-6,-,TRBV12-3/TRBV12-4,CASRNDGASGANVLTF
13,TRBJ2-5,-,TRBV21-1,CAGEVAGTAGRYF
14,TRBJ1-2,-,TRBV5-1,CASSLWRGVYGYTF
19,-,TRBD2,TRBV4-1,CASSQEAYPSGGPYNEQFF
18,TRBJ1-2,TRBD1,TRBV27,CASKETGALTGVHYGYTF
18,TRBJ2-1,TRBD2,TRBV9,CASSSSDLAGQSYNEQFF
11,TRBJ1-2,-,TRBV29-1,CSYQGPYGYTF
15,TRBJ1-2,-,TRBV7-9,CASSLRLDRDYGYTF
16,-,TRBD1,TRBV6-5,CASSVSRGGVSETQYF
14,TRBJ2-7,-,TRBV2,CASRSLRGFYEQYF
15,TRBJ2-2,-,TRBV7-6,CASSLDRPNTGELFF
12,TRBJ1-2,-,TRBV6-5,CASSTWAGGYTF
13,TRBJ1-1,-,TRBV24-1,CATSGHPNTEAFF
13,TRBJ1-1,-,TRBV6-1,CASKLSGRTEAFF
15,TRBJ1-1,-,TRBV6-1,CASSEEFWMDTEAFF
14,-,-,TRBV28,CASSSQGHAETQYF
12,TRBJ2-7,-,TRBV20-1,CSAREWGVEQYF
11,TRBJ2-1,-,TRBV29-1,CSDTAGNEQFF
15,-,-,TRBV20-1,CSARQGGGGPTLQYF
12,TRBJ2-6,-,TRBV29-1,CSVDTGANVLTF
13,TRBJ2-7,TRBD1,TRBV7-2,CASSFLTGGEQYF
13,TRBJ1-3,-,TRBV12-3/TRBV12-4,CASSFGSGNTIYF